Below are 7 T cell receptor beta chains sequenced from a single sample in a study of T-cell reconstitution after alpha-beta-depleted transplantation in children. A library of TCRbeta sequences, prepared with unique molecular identifiers, was generated. TCRdb re-analysed the PCR reads in MiXCR, keeping a single row per CDR3 protein. This table holds 100,000 to 120,000 distinct CDR3 sequences, around a tenth found once. Source: PBMCs from the stem cell graft donor, taken from the stem cell graft. The receptors stem from a human donor who donated a stem cell graft to a child with acute lymphoblastic leukemia.

This clonotype showed up many times. The chain combines TRBV6-1 with TRBJ2-1; tentative D call: TRBD1 (5 bases). CDR1 is MNHNS, CDR2 SASEGT, per germline. Trimming took 5 bases from V and 0 from J, leaving 11 bases between them. CDR3 length: 15 residues. CDR3 DNA sequence: TGTGCCAGCAGTCCCCGGACAAGCTCCTACAATGAGCAGTTCTTC. Protein product: CASSPRTSSYNEQFF.

At least ten counts were recorded for this clonotype. V gene TRBV5-1 combines with J gene TRBJ1-2; no definite D call. V lost 4 bases to trimming and J lost 3 bases, with 7 bases between them. CDR3 size: 12 residues. Germline-derived CDR1 and CDR2 are SGHRS and YFSETQ. The CDR3 DNA is TGCGCCAGCAGCCCGACTCACTATGGCTACACCTTC. This translates into CASSPTHYGYTF. The full variable domain, rest sourced from reference TRBV5-1 and TRBJ1-2, is KAGVTQTPRYLIKTRGQQVTLSCSPISGHRSVSWYQQTPGQGLQFLFEYFSETQRNKGNFPGRFSGRQFSNSRSEMNVSTLELGDSALYLCASSPTHYGYTFGSGTRLTVV.

This clonotype was seen ten or more times. The chain is built from TRBV5-6 and TRBJ2-7, with 8 positions matching TRBD1. Unmatched junction bases numbered 16, after V lost 4 bases and J lost 4 bases. CDR1 is SGHDT, CDR2 YYEEEE, per germline. The CDR3 is 17 amino acids. In DNA, the CDR3 is TGTGCCAGCAGCCGACAGGGGAGGTCCCTTTCCCATTACGAGCAGTACTTC. This encodes CASSRQGRSLSHYEQYF.

This clonotype was seen repeatedly, ten times or more. This chain joins TRBV5-5 and TRBJ2-4; 9 bases are shared with TRBD1. This CDR3 has 16 amino acids. The V gene end was trimmed by 4 bases and the J gene end by 7 bases; junction bases not matched to a gene: 12. The V gene's germline CDR1 is SGHKS and CDR2 YYEKEE (reference sequence). The CDR3 spells CASSASDRGRGNIQYF. CDR3 DNA sequence: TGTGCCAGCAGCGCGTCGGACAGGGGCCGGGGGAACATTCAGTACTTC.

V usage is TRBV2 and J usage is TRBJ1-5; D ambiguous. The length of the CDR3 is 15 residues. Germline assignment: CDR1 SNHLY and CDR2 FYNNEI. Trimming shortened V by 5 bases and J by 0 bases, and 11 bases separated the two germline ends. The CDR3 loop reads CASSSQYTSNQPQHF. CDR3 coding DNA: TGTGCCAGCAGTTCTCAGTATACTAGCAATCAGCCCCAGCATTTT. Based on the CDR3 plus reference TRBV2 and TRBJ1-5, the full variable domain is EPEVTQTPSHQVTQMGQEVILRCVPISNHLYFYWYRQILGQKVEFLVSFYNNEISEKSEIFDDQFSVERPDGSNFTLKIRSTKLEDSAMYFCASSSQYTSNQPQHFGDGTRLSIL.

CDR3 amino acids: CASSPGASGRQETQYF. The CDR3 nucleotides are TGTGCCAGCAGCCCAGGGGCTAGCGGGAGGCAGGAGACCCAGTACTTC. V and J are TRBV7-3 and TRBJ2-5; 11 nucleotides agree with TRBD2. The trim removed 5 bases at V and 5 bases at J, leaving 10 bases unmatched. CDR1 SGHTA and CDR2 FQGTGA come from the germline V gene. This CDR3 spans 16 amino acids.

This clonotype was counted ten times or more. The chain couples TRBV20-1 to TRBJ2-3, with unresolved D. The CDR3 is 15 residues long. Germline CDR1 is DFQATT and CDR2 is SNEGSKA (reference sequence). The V end was cut by 3 bases, the J end by 3 bases, with 16 bases between. In DNA, the CDR3 is TGCAGTGCTAGTTCCCGTTTTCTTGAAACAGATACGCAGTATTTT. Amino acid sequence: CSASSRFLETDTQYF.